What follows is one T cell receptor (beta chain) and its context. This sample was taken from a study of blood T cell repertoires in COVID-19. The ends lost 5 bases at V and 3 bases at J; junction bases unmatched: 7. The length of the CDR3 is 14 residues. CDR1 SGHRS and CDR2 YFSETQ come from the germline V gene. As processed by the authors: Researchers report that nucleated cell counts were estimated from reference gene primer amplification. Assay used: immunoSEQ multiplex PCR; TCRdb lists only in-frame clones, some missing. V, J and clone size are those of that table, while D and trimming were read from the DNA. Found here are 250,000 or so clones, approximately 82% of them singletons; the top ten hold approximately 1.8%.

The chain joins TRBV5-1 to TRBJ2-5, with 7 nucleotides matching TRBD2. Material for sequencing was peripheral blood. The receptor was derived from a man younger than 40 who had recovered from COVID-19. The DNA for the CDR3 is TGCGCCAGCAGTTGGGAGGGCCGCAAAGAGACCCAGTACTTC. Amino acid sequence: CASSWEGRKETQYF.